Sequencing of this TCR beta chain was carried out in a study of CD8+ T cells in alopecia areata (dated by TCRdb to between 2017 and 2018). For context, the study as a whole: The treated patients took part in an open-label pilot trial in which moderate-to-severe alopecia areata was treated with oral tofacitinib at 5 to 10 mg twice daily. High-throughput TCRbeta sequencing was used to examine T cell clonal expansion in alopecia areata in both the C3H/HeJ mouse model and human patients. RNA was extracted with the PAXgene miRNA kit for fixed scalp, the miRNeasy kit for PBMCs, and the RNeasy kit for mouse skin. On the human side, TCRbeta sequencing was run on scalp tissue and on sorted CD4+ and CD8+ peripheral blood T cells from healthy controls and from alopecia areata patients with either patchy or totalis/universalis disease. immunoSEQ multiplex PCR using 35 Vbeta forward primers and 13 Jbeta reverse primers was used to amplify TCRbeta CDR3 regions. Patients received tofacitinib for 6 to 18 months and were then followed off drug for 6 months to check for delayed response and recurrence. Biopsies were taken from tofacitinib-treated patients at baseline and at 4 and 24 weeks of treatment, and a later scalp biopsy was taken in several of the tofacitinib-treated patients. Clonality in the scalp was compared among normal scalp (n=4), patchy alopecia areata scalp (n=8), and alopecia totalis/universalis scalp (n=8).

This clone has a handful of counts. It lacks a known antigen. Per-base qualities were not stored, and no clone one base away is much larger. The sample carries other DNA sequences with the same CDR3. Beyond this particular receptor, the publication reports: Shared TCR sequences between patients were less evident than in mice, which may be partly attributable to HLA diversity in the patient population. Unlike mouse skin, where gammadelta T cells dominate, normal human skin contains resident alphabeta T cells that get sequenced too, which complicates analysis of the scalp TCR repertoire. Compared with normal scalp, lesional scalp, particularly in alopecia totalis/universalis, had higher clonality and more expanded CD8+ clones, which suggests antigenic drive.

Trimming takes 1 base from V and 0 bases from J, and the germline ends sit 8 bases apart. The CDR3 sequence holds 14 residues, the cysteine and phenylalanine included. The only DNA kept is the CDR3, 42 bases in frame from the first base. Per the germline V gene, SGDLS is the CDR1 and YYNGEE is the CDR2. The library was made by the immunoSEQ multiplex PCR assay. RNA was extracted from all samples and reverse transcribed into cDNA, which served as template for TCR sequencing. SuperScript III was used for first-strand cDNA synthesis, primed with a 2:1 mix of oligo-dT and random hexamers. A synthetic immune receptor repertoire was used to measure amplification bias, and any remaining bias was corrected computationally. As for how the authors treated the data: Raw reads were preprocessed to remove errors, and CDR3 was defined according to IMGT conventions as the region from the conserved cysteine to phenylalanine. Clonality was computed by normalizing Shannon entropy by log2 of the number of productive unique TCRs and subtracting the result from 1. Scalp TCRbeta sequences were cross-referenced with sorted blood CD4 and CD8 repertoires so that the CD4 or CD8 identity of scalp clones could be inferred. In its TCRdb copy, this immuneACCESS table keeps in-frame sequences only and misses some clones. Where compared with another copy, unresolved V genes explain less than half of these, and the others have no known cause. The V and J calls and clone size come from that table; D and trimming were worked out from the DNA. For this sample there are under 300,000 clones; roughly two thirds appear just once. Of the sample, more than 0.95% falls within the top ten clones.

Per the publication, the time point label means: baseline before oral tofacitinib. Lesional scalp punch biopsies and peripheral blood were obtained from alopecia areata patients. PBMCs were isolated by density centrifugation and stained for CD3, CD4 and CD8, after which CD4+ and CD8+ T cells were sorted on a FACSAria. The sequence joins TRBV9 to TRBJ2-7; TRBD2 could be the D gene, as 6 bases match. The receptor comes from a human donor with alopecia areata. The source material was CD4+ T cells sorted from blood, sampled at week 0. Here the CDR3 is given as CASSVTGSSYEQYF. The nucleotide sequence is given as TGTGCCAGCAGCGTAACCGGGAGCTCCTACGAGCAGTACTTC.